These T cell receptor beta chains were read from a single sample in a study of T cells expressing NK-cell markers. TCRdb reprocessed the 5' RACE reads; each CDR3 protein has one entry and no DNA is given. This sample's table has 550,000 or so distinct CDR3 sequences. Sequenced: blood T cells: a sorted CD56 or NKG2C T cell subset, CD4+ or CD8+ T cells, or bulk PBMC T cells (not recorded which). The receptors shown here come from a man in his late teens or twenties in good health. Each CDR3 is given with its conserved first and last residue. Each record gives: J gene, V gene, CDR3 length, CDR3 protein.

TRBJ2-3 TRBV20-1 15 CSAEDSWRDTDTQYF
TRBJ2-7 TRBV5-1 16 CASSTFLAGVSYEQYF
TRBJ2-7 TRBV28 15 CASSYASGSYGEQYF
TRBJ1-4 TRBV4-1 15 CASSRTTGGSEKLFF
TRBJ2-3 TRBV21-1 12 CRGRRPPLTQYF
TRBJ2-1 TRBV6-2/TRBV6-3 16 CASSGLEGVSYNEQFF
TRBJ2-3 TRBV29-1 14 CSASGPSEVDTQYF
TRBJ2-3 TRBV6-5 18 CASSWSPELAGDTDTQYF
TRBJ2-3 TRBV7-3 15 CASSLRGLEGDTQYF
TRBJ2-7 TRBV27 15 CASSFTGLPSYEQYF
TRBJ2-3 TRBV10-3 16 CAISVLAGATIDTQYF
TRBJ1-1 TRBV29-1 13 CSVEGLGPREAFF
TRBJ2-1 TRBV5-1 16 CASSHKTSGRGNEQFF
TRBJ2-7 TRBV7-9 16 CASSLGGLAGGREQYF
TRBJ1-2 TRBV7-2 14 CASRLDRAQGGYTF
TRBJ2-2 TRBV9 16 CASSIPAGEAAGELFF
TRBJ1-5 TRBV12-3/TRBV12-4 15 CASSLATQGAQPQHF